The 3 T cell receptor beta chains below all came from one sample that was sequenced in a study of blood T cell repertoires in COVID-19. The data were produced by immunoSEQ multiplex PCR, yet TCRdb's version contains in-frame clones alone and is incomplete. The sample lists hundreds of thousands of clones; around four fifths were seen once. The material sequenced was peripheral blood. The receptors here all came from a woman in her forties or fifties who had recovered from COVID-19.

This chain uses TRBV2 with TRBJ2-2; TRBD2 is a possible D gene (6 bases). Trimming shortened V by 7 bases and J by 1 base, and 19 bases separated the two germline ends. Germline values: CDR1 SNHLY, CDR2 FYNNEI. The CDR3 sequence is 17 residues long. CDR3 bases: TGTGCCAGCAATAAAGCGGGTAACGCGGGGAACACCGGGGAGCTGTTTTTT. As protein: CASNKAGNAGNTGELFF.

The gene calls are TRBV9 and TRBJ1-1; a weak D match, TRBD1 (5 bases). This CDR3 comprises 13 residues. The germline V gene has CDR1 SGDLS and CDR2 YYNGEE. Trimming shortened V by 2 bases and J by 7 bases, and 12 bases separated the two germline ends. CDR3 in DNA: TGTGCCAGCAGCGTGGGGCTCAGAGGTGAAGCTTTCTTT. Its translation is CASSVGLRGEAFF.

The V and J genes are TRBV7-9 and TRBJ2-5, with TRBD2 matching 7 bases. V was clipped by 5 bases and J by 5 bases; unmatched bases: 11. Per germline, CDR1 SEHNR and CDR2 FQNEAQ (reference sequence). This CDR3 has 15 residues. Written as DNA, the CDR3 is TGTGCCAGCAGCCCCCCCCGCGGGGGTACGGAGACCCAGTACTTC. Its protein product is CASSPPRGGTETQYF. Looking up the rest from reference TRBV7-9 and TRBJ2-5 gives the full variable domain: DTGVSQNPRHKITKRGQNVTFRCDPISEHNRLYWYRQTLGQGPEFLTYFQNEAQLEKSRLLSDRFSAERPKGSFSTLEIQRTEQGDSAMYLCASSPPRGGTETQYFGPGTRLLVL.